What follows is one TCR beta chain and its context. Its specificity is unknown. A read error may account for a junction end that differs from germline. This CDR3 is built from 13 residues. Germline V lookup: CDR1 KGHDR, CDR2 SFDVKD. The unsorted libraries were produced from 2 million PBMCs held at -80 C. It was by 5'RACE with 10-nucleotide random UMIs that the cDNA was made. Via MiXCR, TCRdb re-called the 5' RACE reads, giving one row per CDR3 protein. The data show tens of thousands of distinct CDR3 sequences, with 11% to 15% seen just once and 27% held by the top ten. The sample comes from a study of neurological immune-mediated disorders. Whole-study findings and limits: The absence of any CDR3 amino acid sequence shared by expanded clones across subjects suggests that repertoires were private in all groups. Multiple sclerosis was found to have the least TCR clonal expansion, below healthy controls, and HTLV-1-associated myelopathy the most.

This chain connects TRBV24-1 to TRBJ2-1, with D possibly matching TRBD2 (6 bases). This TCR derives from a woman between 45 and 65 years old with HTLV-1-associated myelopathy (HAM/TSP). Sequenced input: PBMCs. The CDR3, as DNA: TGTGCCACTAGTGATTTGAATAGCGGAAAGCAGTTCTTC. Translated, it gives CATSDLNSGKQFF.